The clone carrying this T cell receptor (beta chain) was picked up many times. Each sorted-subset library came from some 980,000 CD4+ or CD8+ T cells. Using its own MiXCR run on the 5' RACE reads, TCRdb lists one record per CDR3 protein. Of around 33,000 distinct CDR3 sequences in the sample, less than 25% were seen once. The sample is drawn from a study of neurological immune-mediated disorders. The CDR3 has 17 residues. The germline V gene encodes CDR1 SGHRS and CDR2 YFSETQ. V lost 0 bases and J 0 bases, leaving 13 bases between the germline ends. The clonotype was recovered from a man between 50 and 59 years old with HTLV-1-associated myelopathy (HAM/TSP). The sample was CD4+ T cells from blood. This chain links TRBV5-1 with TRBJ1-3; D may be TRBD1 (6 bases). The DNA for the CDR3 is TGCGCCAGCAGCTTGGCCGAAGGGGGAGCCTCTGGAAACACCATATATTTT. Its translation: CASSLAEGGASGNTIYF.